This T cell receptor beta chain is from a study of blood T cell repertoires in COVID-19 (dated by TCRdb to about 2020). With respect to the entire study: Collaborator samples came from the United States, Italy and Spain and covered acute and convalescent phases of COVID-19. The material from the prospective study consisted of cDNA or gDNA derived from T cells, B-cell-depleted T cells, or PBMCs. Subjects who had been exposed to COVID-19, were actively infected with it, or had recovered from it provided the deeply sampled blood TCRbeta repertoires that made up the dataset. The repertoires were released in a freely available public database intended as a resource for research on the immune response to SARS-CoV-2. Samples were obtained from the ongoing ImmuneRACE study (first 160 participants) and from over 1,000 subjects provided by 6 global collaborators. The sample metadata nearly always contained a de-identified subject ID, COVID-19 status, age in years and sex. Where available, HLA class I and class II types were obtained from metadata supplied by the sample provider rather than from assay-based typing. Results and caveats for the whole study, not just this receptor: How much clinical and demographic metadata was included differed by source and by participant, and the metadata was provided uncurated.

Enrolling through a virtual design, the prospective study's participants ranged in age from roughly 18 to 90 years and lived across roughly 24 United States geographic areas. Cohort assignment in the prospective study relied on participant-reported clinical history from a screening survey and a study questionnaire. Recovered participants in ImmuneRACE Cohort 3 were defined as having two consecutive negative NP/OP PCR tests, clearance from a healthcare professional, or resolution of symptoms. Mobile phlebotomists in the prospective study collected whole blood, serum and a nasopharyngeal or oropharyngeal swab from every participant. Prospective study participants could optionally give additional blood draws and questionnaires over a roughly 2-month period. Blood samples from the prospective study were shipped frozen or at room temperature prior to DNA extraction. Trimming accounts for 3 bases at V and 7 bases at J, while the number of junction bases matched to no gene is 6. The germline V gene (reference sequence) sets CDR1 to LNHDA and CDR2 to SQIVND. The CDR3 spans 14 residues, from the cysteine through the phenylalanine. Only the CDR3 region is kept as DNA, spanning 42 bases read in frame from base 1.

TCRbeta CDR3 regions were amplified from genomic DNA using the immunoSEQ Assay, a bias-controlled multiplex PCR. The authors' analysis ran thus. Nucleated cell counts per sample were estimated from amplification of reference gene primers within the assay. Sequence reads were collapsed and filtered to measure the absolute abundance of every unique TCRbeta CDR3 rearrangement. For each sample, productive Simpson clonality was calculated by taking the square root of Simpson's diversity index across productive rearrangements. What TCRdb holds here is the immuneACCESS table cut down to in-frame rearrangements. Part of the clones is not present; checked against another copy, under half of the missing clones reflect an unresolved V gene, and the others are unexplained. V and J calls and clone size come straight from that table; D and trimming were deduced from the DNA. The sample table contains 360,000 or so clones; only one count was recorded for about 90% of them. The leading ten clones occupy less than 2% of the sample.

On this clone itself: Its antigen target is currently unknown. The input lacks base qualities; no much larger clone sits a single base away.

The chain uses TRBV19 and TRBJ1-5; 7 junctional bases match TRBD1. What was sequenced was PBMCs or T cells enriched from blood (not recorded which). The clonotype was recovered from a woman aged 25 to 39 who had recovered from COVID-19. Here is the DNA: TGTGCCAGTAGTATTGAGGGGGCGAAGCAGCCCCAGCATTTT. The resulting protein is CASSIEGAKQPQHF.